Shown below are 18 T cell receptor beta chains from a single sample sequenced in a study of cytotoxic CD8 clonotypes in ibrutinib-treated CLL. Libraries were prepared by immunoSEQ multiplex PCR; TCRdb keeps only in-frame clonotypes and omits some of them. The table records 65,000 to 80,000 clones, 75% to 90% of them present only once. Here the sequenced sample was PBMCs, taken after 24 months of ibrutinib treatment. The origin of the receptors is a human donor with chronic lymphocytic leukemia.

The V and J genes are TRBV4-2 and TRBJ2-1, with D possibly being TRBD1 or TRBD2 (6 bases each). Germline V gives CDR1 LGHNA, CDR2 YNFKEQ. The CDR3 loop spans 13 amino acids. V was shortened by 4 bases and J by 10 bases, with 14 bases between the two germline ends. The CDR3 protein is CASSLEGGREQFF. CDR3 nucleotides: TGTGCCAGCAGCCTCGAAGGGGGGCGGGAGCAGTTCTTC.

The rearrangement uses TRBV2 and TRBJ1-2; TRBD1 matches at 8 bases. The CDR3 is 17 residues long. The germline V gene encodes CDR1 SNHLY and CDR2 FYNNEI. Germline trimming cut 0 bases from V and 7 bases from J; bases unmatched to any gene: 13. The DNA for the CDR3 is TGTGCCAGCAGTGAAGCCCGGACAGGGTATAGTGGTGGTGGCTACACCTTC. This translates into CASSEARTGYSGGGYTF.

This clone was counted between two and nine times. This chain connects TRBV5-4 to TRBJ2-1, with D tentatively TRBD2 (7 bases). Trimming took off 4 bases at V and 0 bases at J, with 14 bases between the two ends. Germline V gene lookup returns CDR1 SGHNT and CDR2 YYREEE (reference sequence). This CDR3 comprises 16 residues. CDR3 residues: CASSLGGPSSYNEQFF. CDR3 in DNA: TGTGCCAGCAGCCTGGGGGGGCCTAGCTCCTACAATGAGCAGTTCTTC.

The J gene is TRBJ2-7, the V gene TRBV9, with TRBD2 identical over 12 bases. J was trimmed by 0 bases and V by 5 bases; bases with no gene match: 3. There are 15 residues in the CDR3. CDR1 SGDLS and CDR2 YYNGEE come from the germline V gene. The CDR3 spells CASSQTSGSSYEQYF. Written as DNA, the CDR3 is TGTGCCAGCAGTCAGACTAGCGGGAGCTCCTACGAGCAGTACTTC.

The chain carries TRBV15 and TRBJ2-2; the D gene is possibly TRBD2 (7 bases). The CDR3 spans 15 residues. Trimming pared 1 base from V and 4 bases from J, leaving 10 bases between. Germline loops: CDR1 LNHNV, CDR2 YYDKDF (reference sequence). The CDR3, as DNA: TGTGCCACCAGCAGAGGGGGAGGGGGCACCGGGGAGCTGTTTTTT. It codes for CATSRGGGGTGELFF.

In this sample, this clone turned up a few times. The chain links TRBV28 to TRBJ2-3; 10 bases align to TRBD1. CDR1 and CDR2 (germline): MDHEN, SYDVKM. V gave up 6 bases and J gave up 10 bases; unmatched junction bases: 10. This CDR3 comprises 14 residues. The CDR3 here is CASRDLAGTGAQYF. CDR3 DNA: TGTGCCAGCAGGGACCTCGCCGGGACAGGGGCGCAGTATTTT.

V usage is TRBV27 and J usage is TRBJ2-5; 8 bases are a match to TRBD1. The germline gives CDR1 MNHEY, CDR2 SMNVEV (reference sequence). The V and J ends lost 5 bases and 5 bases, in that order; junction bases with no gene match: 10. This CDR3 is 15 amino acids long. The CDR3 loop is CASSNRGEERETQYF. For the CDR3, the DNA is TGTGCCAGCAGTAACAGGGGGGAGGAGAGGGAGACCCAGTACTTC.

This rearrangement joins TRBV5-4 to TRBJ2-2; D gene uncertain. CDR3 size: 13 residues. Trimming removed 1 base at V and 7 bases at J, with 8 bases between. Per germline, CDR1 SGHNT and CDR2 YYREEE (reference sequence). CDR3 residues: CASSLMVVGELFF. CDR3 DNA: TGTGCCAGCAGCTTGATGGTGGTCGGGGAGCTGTTTTTT. Full variable domain (remainder filled in from reference TRBV5-4 and TRBJ2-2): ETGVTQSPTHLIKTRGQQVTLRCSSQSGHNTVSWYQQALGQGPQFIFQYYREEENGRGNFPPRFSGLQFPNYSSELNVNALELDDSALYLCASSLMVVGELFFGEGSRLTVL.

The rearrangement uses TRBV9 and TRBJ2-7, with 8 bases identical to TRBD2. Germline values: CDR1 SGDLS, CDR2 YYNGEE. The V segment lost 2 bases and the J segment 6 bases; nucleotides outside the gene matches: 16. This CDR3 region has 17 residues. The CDR3 sequence: CASSVTPDFRGRPEQYF. In DNA, the CDR3 is TGTGCCAGCAGCGTCACCCCCGATTTCCGCGGGAGGCCCGAGCAGTACTTC.

This clone was counted only a few times. V and J are TRBV7-6 and TRBJ2-2, with 14 bases matching TRBD2. With 6 bases clipped from V and 4 bases from J, the junction kept 10 bases outside the gene matches. CDR3 length: 18 amino acids. CDR1 SGHVS and CDR2 FNYEAQ come from the germline V gene. CDR3: CASSTGTSGSFGTGELFF. CDR3 in DNA: TGTGCCAGCAGTACCGGGACTAGCGGGAGCTTTGGCACCGGGGAGCTGTTTTTT.

CDR3 in DNA: TGCGCCAGCAGCCAAGACCTCACACGGCCCGGTTACGAGCAGTACTTC. Amino acids: CASSQDLTRPGYEQYF. The chain joins TRBV4-1 to TRBJ2-7; no clear D gene. CDR1 and CDR2 (germline): MGHRA, YSYEKL. The CDR3 consists of 16 residues. The V end lost 0 bases, the J end lost 4 bases, and 16 bases lay between the germline ends.

V gene TRBV2 combines with J gene TRBJ2-7; TRBD1 matches at 9 bases. The CDR3 has 13 amino acids. Per the germline V gene, CDR1 is SNHLY and CDR2 is FYNNEI. J gave up 3 bases and V 8 bases, and 5 bases lay outside the gene matches. CDR3 residues: CASGNRGLYEQYF. The DNA for the CDR3 is TGTGCCAGCGGAAACAGGGGGCTCTACGAGCAGTACTTC.

This clone showed up just once. J is TRBJ1-1 and V is TRBV4-3, with TRBD1 matching 7 bases. V lost 2 bases and J lost 5; bases outside the gene matches: 5. CDR3 length equals 14 residues. Germline values: CDR1 LGHNA, CDR2 YSLEER. CDR3 sequence reads: CASSQPDRSTEAFF. DNA of the CDR3: TGCGCCAGCAGCCAACCGGACAGGTCGACTGAAGCTTTCTTT.

The chain has TRBV4-3 and TRBJ2-1; weak D call: TRBD1 (5 bases). Trimming cost V 3 bases and J 0 bases, with 15 bases left between them. Looked up from germline, CDR1 is LGHNA and CDR2 is YSLEER. The CDR3 loop spans 17 amino acids. CDR3 amino acids: CASSHSQGFNSYNEQFF. The CDR3 DNA reads TGCGCCAGCAGCCACAGCCAGGGCTTTAACTCCTACAATGAGCAGTTCTTC.

This clone was seen a handful of times. V is TRBV2 and J is TRBJ1-3; 8 bases map to TRBD1. Germline lookup yields CDR1 SNHLY and CDR2 FYNNEI. CDR3 size: 16 residues. Trimming at V came to 4 bases and at J to 4 bases, leaving 9 bases not matched to a gene. CDR3 region: CASSGGGTGPGNTIYF. CDR3 in DNA: TGTGCCAGCAGTGGTGGTGGGACAGGTCCGGGAAACACCATATATTTT.

The chain couples TRBV7-9 to TRBJ2-2; D is perhaps TRBD1 or TRBD2 (5 bases each). Germline values: CDR1 SEHNR, CDR2 FQNEAQ (reference sequence). Between the trimmed V and J ends, which lost 7 bases and 5 bases, there was a span of 17 bases. This CDR3 is built from 15 residues. This chain's CDR3 is CASTGRASFTGELFF. DNA of the CDR3: TGTGCCAGCACGGGACGGGCCAGCTTTACCGGGGAGCTGTTTTTT.

This clone was observed once. The V call is TRBV5-4, the J call TRBJ2-3; perhaps TRBD1 as D (5 bases). The V gene's germline CDR1 is SGHNT and CDR2 YYREEE (reference sequence). This CDR3 contains 14 residues. V was trimmed by 2 bases and J by 6 bases, leaving 13 bases between them. CDR3 residues: CASSLWGRVDTQYF. DNA for the CDR3: TGTGCCAGCAGCTTATGGGGCAGGGTTGATACGCAGTATTTT.

This sequence joins TRBV7-9 and TRBJ2-7; TRBD1 agrees at 11 bases. Germline CDR1 is SEHNR and CDR2 is FQNEAQ (reference sequence). CDR3 length: 19 residues. The J segment lost 1 base and the V segment lost 0 bases, leaving 11 bases of the junction unmatched. DNA for the CDR3: TGTGCCAGCAGCTTAGCGCCGGGGACAGGGGGATATAAGTCCTACGAGCAGTACTTC. The encoded protein is CASSLAPGTGGYKSYEQYF.